The next 22 T cell receptor beta chains were all read from a single sample in a study of blood T cell repertoires in COVID-19. TCRdb's copy holds only in-frame clones and misses some; the assay was immunoSEQ multiplex PCR. The sample lists under 200,000 clones, about 85% seen once, with about 4.9% in the top ten. The specimen sequenced was peripheral blood. These receptor sequences come from an elderly woman with acute or convalescent COVID-19.

The CDR3 DNA is TGTGCCTGGGGAGACACAGGGAAAGAGACCCAGTACTTC. Amino acids: CAWGDTGKETQYF. The J gene is TRBJ2-5, the V gene TRBV30; maybe TRBD1 (6 bases). Trimming took off 5 bases at V and 3 bases at J, with 13 bases between the two ends. CDR1 is GTSNPN and CDR2 is SVGIG in the germline V gene (reference sequence). The CDR3 spans 13 residues.

This clone was seen just once. This chain links TRBV7-3 with TRBJ2-1; 7 positions agree with TRBD2. V shed 2 bases, J shed 1 base, and the junction held 2 bases outside the gene matches. The CDR3 has 15 amino acids. Looked up from germline, CDR1 is SGHTA and CDR2 is FQGTGA. DNA for the CDR3: TGTGCCAGCAGCTTAGTAGCGGGTTCCTACAATGAGCAGTTCTTC. It encodes CASSLVAGSYNEQFF.

CDR3 amino acids: CASQQGPSGNYEQYF. As DNA, the CDR3 is TGCGCCAGCCAACAGGGGCCATCCGGGAACTACGAGCAGTACTTC. This chain uses TRBV5-1 with TRBJ2-7; 7 bases fit TRBD1. The length of the CDR3 is 15 residues. Germline CDR1 SGHRS, CDR2 YFSETQ. V gave up 7 bases and J gave up 3 bases; unmatched junction bases: 13.

In its sample, this clone was seen a few times. This chain links TRBV6-2 or TRBV6-3 with TRBJ1-5, with D perhaps matching TRBD1 (5 bases). The CDR3 consists of 15 residues. CDR1 and CDR2 from the germline V gene are MNHEY and SVGEGT. V was pared by 6 bases and J by 3 bases, with 15 bases between. CDR3 sequence (DNA): TGTGCCAGCAGCTTTGGGGGGTCTTACAATCAGCCCCAGCATTTT. The encoded protein is CASSFGGSYNQPQHF.

This chain links TRBV5-1 with TRBJ2-1, with 8 bases matching TRBD1. V was clipped by 3 bases and J by 7 bases; unmatched bases: 12. The germline gives CDR1 SGHRS, CDR2 YFSETQ. This CDR3 region has 16 residues. CDR3 DNA sequence: TGCGCCAGCAGCTCCCCACAGGGGGTGGGCCGGAATGAGCAGTTCTTC. Its translation: CASSSPQGVGRNEQFF.

CDR3 in amino acids: CASSPRSSPTGELFF. The CDR3 nucleotides read TGTGCCAGCAGCCCCCGTAGTAGCCCGACCGGGGAGCTGTTTTTT. V usage is TRBV7-8 and J usage is TRBJ2-2; D gene ambiguous. The CDR3 runs 15 residues. The ends were cut back, 5 bases at V and 5 bases at J, with 15 bases in the middle. The germline CDR1 and CDR2 sequences are SGHVS and FQNEAQ.

The V and J genes are TRBV5-8 and TRBJ1-5; D is unclear. The germline V and J ends were trimmed by 0 bases and 0 bases, with 7 bases remaining between them. The CDR3 sequence is 15 residues long. The germline V gene encodes CDR1 SGHTS and CDR2 YDEGEE. The CDR3 DNA follows: TGTGCCAGCAGCTTGGAAACACCTAGCAATCAGCCCCAGCATTTT. Protein product: CASSLETPSNQPQHF. The whole variable domain, remainder taken from reference TRBV5-8 and TRBJ1-5, is EAGVTQSPTHLIKTRGQQATLRCSPISGHTSVYWYQQALGLGLQFLLWYDEGEERNRGNFPPRFSGRQFPNYSSELNVNALELEDSALYLCASSLETPSNQPQHFGDGTRLSIL.

This chain links TRBV18 with TRBJ1-5; tentative D call: TRBD1 (6 bases). Trimming cost V 3 bases and J 5 bases, with 11 bases left between them. Germline V lookup: CDR1 KGHSH, CDR2 LQKENI. CDR3 size: 14 residues. CDR3 sequence: CASSPNRDDQPQHF. The CDR3 DNA is TGTGCCAGCTCACCCAACAGGGACGATCAGCCCCAGCATTTT. Complete variable domain (other parts from reference TRBV18 and TRBJ1-5): NAGVMQNPRHLVRRRGQEARLRCSPMKGHSHVYWYRQLPEEGLKFMVYLQKENIIDESGMPKERFSAEFPKEGPSILRIQQVVRGDSAAYFCASSPNRDDQPQHFGDGTRLSIL.

The chain joins TRBV5-4 to TRBJ2-4; 8 bases map to TRBD1. The germline CDR1 and CDR2 sequences are SGHNT and YYREEE (reference sequence). CDR3 size: 16 residues. The J segment lost 5 bases and the V segment lost 0 bases, leaving 7 bases of the junction unmatched. The CDR3 protein is CASSLGQGAQENIQYF. In DNA form, the CDR3 reads TGTGCCAGCAGCTTGGGGCAGGGGGCCCAAGAAAACATTCAGTACTTC. Full variable domain (rest looked up from reference TRBV5-4 and TRBJ2-4): ETGVTQSPTHLIKTRGQQVTLRCSSQSGHNTVSWYQQALGQGPQFIFQYYREEENGRGNFPPRFSGLQFPNYSSELNVNALELDDSALYLCASSLGQGAQENIQYFGAGTRLSVL.

The V and J genes are TRBV3-1 (or the pseudogene TRBV3-2) and TRBJ2-1; 9 bases are a match to TRBD2. The CDR3 spans 16 residues. Germline CDR1 is LGHDT and CDR2 is YNNKEL (reference sequence). The V and J ends lost 0 bases and 2 bases, in that order; junction bases with no gene match: 2. As DNA, the CDR3 is TGTGCCAGCAGCCAAGATCCTAGCGGGGCCTACAATGAGCAGTTCTTC. Residues: CASSQDPSGAYNEQFF.

The chain couples TRBV11-2 to TRBJ1-1; D possibly corresponds to TRBD1 (5 bases). The CDR3 loop spans 15 amino acids. Germline assignment: CDR1 SGHAT and CDR2 FQNNGV. The V and J ends lost 5 bases and 0 bases respectively, with 13 bases between them. The CDR3 bases are TGTGCCAGCAGCAACCGACAGTTAATGAACACTGAAGCTTTCTTT. Amino acids: CASSNRQLMNTEAFF.

The rearrangement joins TRBV28 to TRBJ2-3; 9 bases fit TRBD2. V lost 2 bases, J lost 4 bases, and 1 base stayed unmatched. The CDR3 extends over 14 amino acids. Germline values: CDR1 MDHEN, CDR2 SYDVKM. The CDR3 coding sequence is TGTGCCAGCAGTTTACCTAGCGGGGCAGATACGCAGTATTTT. Amino acids: CASSLPSGADTQYF.

The chain's CDR3 is CASSVGQGWNQPQHF. DNA of the CDR3: TGTGCCAGCAGCGTCGGACAGGGTTGGAATCAGCCCCAGCATTTT. The chain combines TRBV9 with TRBJ1-5; 8 bases align to TRBD1. The germline V gene has CDR1 SGDLS and CDR2 YYNGEE. The CDR3 contains 15 residues. The V gene end was trimmed by 2 bases and the J gene end by 4 bases; junction bases not matched to a gene: 5.

The chain has TRBV7-3 and TRBJ2-3, with D possibly being TRBD2 (6 bases). Germline CDR1 is SGHTA and CDR2 is FQGTGA. Trimming left V 1 base short and J 5 bases short, with 16 bases between. The CDR3 covers 16 residues. CDR3 sequence reads: CASSLIGQGGVDTQYF. DNA of the CDR3: TGTGCCAGCAGCTTAATCGGGCAGGGAGGAGTAGATACGCAGTATTTT.

J is TRBJ1-2 and V is TRBV3-1 (or the pseudogene TRBV3-2); D call uncertain. Trimming stripped 3 bases from V and 7 bases from J, with 6 bases between. This CDR3 comprises 11 residues. The germline V gene has CDR1 LGHDT and CDR2 YNNKEL (reference sequence). CDR3 coding DNA: TGTGCCAGCAGCCATAAGCGTGGCTACACCTTC. It yields the protein CASSHKRGYTF.

V and J are TRBV18 and TRBJ2-7, with TRBD1 matching 9 bases. Unmatched junction bases numbered 8, after V lost 3 bases and J lost 5 bases. CDR3 length: 15 amino acids. From germline, CDR1 is KGHSH and CDR2 LQKENI. Here the CDR3 reads CASSPYRGPSDEQYF. In DNA form, the CDR3 reads TGTGCCAGCTCACCCTACAGGGGGCCCTCGGACGAGCAGTACTTC.

V usage is TRBV11-2 and J usage is TRBJ1-1; no reliable D call. The V gene's germline CDR1 is SGHAT and CDR2 FQNNGV. The V and J ends lost 1 base and 3 bases respectively, with 9 bases between them. The CDR3 extends over 14 amino acids. The CDR3 DNA is TGTGCCAGCAGCTTAGCCCCTACAGACACTGAAGCTTTCTTT. Translating it yields CASSLAPTDTEAFF.

This clone has more than one count but fewer than ten. The chain is built from TRBV7-3 and TRBJ2-2; D ambiguous. The CDR3 has 17 residues. CDR1 is SGHTA, CDR2 FQGTGA, per germline. V was cut by 4 bases and J by 2 bases, with 17 bases left in between. The CDR3 region has the DNA TGTGCCAGCAGCTACCTGCCCCAGGAAGTAAACACCGGGGAGCTGTTTTTT. Encoded protein: CASSYLPQEVNTGELFF.

V and J are TRBV11-2 and TRBJ1-4; no firm D call. Trimming took off 5 bases at V and 5 bases at J, with 15 bases between the two ends. This CDR3 contains 15 residues. Per the germline V gene, CDR1 is SGHAT and CDR2 is FQNNGV. The CDR3 DNA is TGTGCCAGCAGCAAAACCGGCGGAGAAAATGAAAAACTGTTTTTT. It translates to CASSKTGGENEKLFF.

A remark on this clone: Other DNA sequences within the sample encode an identical CDR3. The chain employs TRBV10-3 and TRBJ2-7; 8 bases match TRBD2. Per the germline V gene, CDR1 is ENHRY and CDR2 is SYGVKD. This CDR3 is 12 amino acids long. J lost 5 bases, V lost 8 bases, and 5 bases had no gene match. The CDR3 DNA is TGTGCCATCCGGGAGCGGGAGAACGAGCAGTACTTC. It yields the protein CAIRERENEQYF.

This clone appeared a single time. The V gene is TRBV9, the J gene TRBJ2-5, with D possibly TRBD2 on 6 matching bases. The CDR3 has 17 residues. CDR1 and CDR2 (germline): SGDLS, YYNGEE. With 4 bases removed from V and 2 bases from J, the gap between germline ends came to 21 bases. This chain's CDR3 is CASSPRPMGGMQETQYF. CDR3 in DNA: TGTGCCAGCAGCCCGCGCCCTATGGGCGGGATGCAAGAGACCCAGTACTTC. The whole variable domain, filled in from reference TRBV9 and TRBJ2-5, reads DSGVTQTPKHLITATGQRVTLRCSPRSGDLSVYWYQQSLDQGLQFLIQYYNGEERAKGNILERFSAQQFPDLHSELNLSSLELGDSALYFCASSPRPMGGMQETQYFGPGTRLLVL.

The V call is TRBV2, the J call TRBJ1-2; weak D call: TRBD1 (5 bases). Germline CDR1 and CDR2: SNHLY and FYNNEI. The CDR3 totals 12 residues. Trimming took 3 bases from V and 4 from J, leaving 6 bases between them. The CDR3 protein is CASSDQGYGYTF. DNA for the CDR3: TGTGCCAGCAGTGACCAGGGCTATGGCTACACCTTC.